These 17 T cell receptor beta chains were sequenced from one sample in a study of OX40 agonist ivuxolimab in advanced cancers. Sequenced by immunoSEQ multiplex PCR; TCRdb stores in-frame clones only, minus some. The sample includes almost 45,000 clones, 70% to 90% seen only once; the top ten take around 19%. Specimen: CD4+ or CD8+ T cells sorted from blood, collected in a trial of the OX40 agonist ivuxolimab. The receptors derive from an adult with an advanced solid tumor such as melanoma, head and neck, liver or kidney cancer.

The chain is built from TRBV28 and TRBJ1-5; D might be TRBD1 (6 bases). With 4 bases removed from V and 4 bases from J, the gap between germline ends came to 11 bases. Germline loops: CDR1 MDHEN, CDR2 SYDVKM. This CDR3 comprises 14 residues. CDR3 amino acids: CASSSRTDNQPQHF. CDR3 coding DNA: TGTGCCAGCAGTTCTAGGACAGATAATCAGCCCCAGCATTTT.

This sequence joins TRBV7-7 and TRBJ2-1; D may be TRBD1 (6 bases). The germline V gene has CDR1 SSHAT and CDR2 FNYEAQ (reference sequence). V shed 5 bases and J shed 2 bases, with 13 bases lying between them. There are 15 residues in the CDR3. Written as DNA, the CDR3 is TGTGCCAGCAGCACAAACAGGGCCCCCTACAATGAGCAGTTCTTC. It yields the protein CASSTNRAPYNEQFF.

This chain joins TRBV9 and TRBJ1-4, with TRBD1 matching over 8 bases. J gave up 6 bases and V 4 bases, and 5 bases lay outside the gene matches. CDR1 and CDR2 (germline): SGDLS, YYNGEE. This CDR3 spans 14 amino acids. The CDR3 sequence: CASSPRGRDEKLFF. Written as DNA, the CDR3 is TGTGCCAGCAGCCCCAGGGGGCGCGATGAAAAACTGTTTTTT.

This clone was seen a single time. The CDR3 here is CASDSGLTNSPLHF. CDR3 bases: TGTGCCAGCGATTCGGGGTTAACTAATTCACCCCTCCACTTT. The gene calls are TRBV2 and TRBJ1-6, with D hard to call. Per germline, CDR1 SNHLY and CDR2 FYNNEI. The CDR3 is 14 amino acids. V dropped 8 bases and J dropped 6 bases, with 14 bases sitting between them.

A note on this clone: Other nucleotide sequences from this sample produce the same CDR3. The V call is TRBV9, the J call TRBJ1-5; no reliable D call. Trimming pared 2 bases from V and 0 bases from J, leaving 3 bases between. The CDR3 extends over 13 amino acids. Germline V gene lookup returns CDR1 SGDLS and CDR2 YYNGEE. The CDR3 is CASSVGSNQPQHF. In DNA form, the CDR3 reads TGTGCCAGCAGCGTGGGTAGCAATCAGCCCCAGCATTTT.

This chain joins TRBV9 and TRBJ1-6; no firm D call. The CDR3 has 14 residues. Germline CDR1 is SGDLS and CDR2 is YYNGEE. Trimming pared 3 bases from V and 7 bases from J, leaving 11 bases between. The CDR3 is CASSARTANSPLHF. CDR3 DNA: TGTGCCAGCAGCGCCCGGACGGCAAATTCACCCCTCCACTTT.

V is TRBV5-8 and J is TRBJ2-7; 12 nucleotides line up with TRBD2. The CDR3 has 15 residues. Germline V gene data show CDR1 as SGHTS and CDR2 as YDEGEE. V shed 1 base and J 6 bases; nucleotides not matched to a gene: 5. The CDR3 region is CASSLPSGGVGEQYF. The CDR3 DNA reads as TGTGCCAGCAGCTTGCCTAGCGGGGGGGTTGGCGAGCAGTACTTC.

V gene TRBV7-9 combines with J gene TRBJ2-5, with TRBD2 identical over 9 bases. The CDR3 covers 15 residues. Trimming at V came to 4 bases and at J to 5 bases, leaving 8 bases not matched to a gene. Germline V lookup: CDR1 SEHNR, CDR2 FQNEAQ (reference sequence). The CDR3 sequence: CASSSSGGGVETQYF. Here the CDR3 DNA reads TGTGCCAGCAGCTCGAGTGGCGGGGGGGTGGAGACCCAGTACTTC.

This chain connects TRBV5-3 to TRBJ1-2, with D unclear. TRBV5-3 is an open reading frame whose function is uncertain. With 6 bases removed from V and 3 bases from J, the gap between germline ends came to 12 bases. The CDR3 runs to 13 residues. CDR3 nucleotides: TGTGCCAGAAACGGACGGCACTACTATGGCTACACCTTC. This gives the protein CARNGRHYYGYTF.

V and J are TRBV7-6 and TRBJ2-5, with TRBD2 identical over 10 bases. Germline V gene lookup returns CDR1 SGHVS and CDR2 FNYEAQ. There are 18 residues in the CDR3. V lost 2 bases and J lost 0; bases outside the gene matches: 9. DNA for the CDR3: TGTGCCAGCAGCTTACTAGCGGGGGAAACCCGGTACCAAGAGACCCAGTACTTC. This gives the protein CASSLLAGETRYQETQYF.

This clone was observed once. This chain uses TRBV4-2 with TRBJ2-1, with D possibly TRBD1 on 5 matching bases. The CDR3 length is 13 residues. Germline CDR1 and CDR2: LGHNA and YNFKEQ. V lost 1 base to trimming and J lost 15 bases, with 16 bases between them. The CDR3 sequence: CASSQVGRAILFF. In DNA form, the CDR3 reads TGTGCCAGCAGCCAAGTCGGCAGGGCCATTCTGTTCTTC.

In DNA form, the CDR3 reads TGTGCCAGCAGTTTAAGACAGGGTAGTTATGGCTACACCTTC. Translating it yields CASSLRQGSYGYTF. The chain is built from TRBV28 and TRBJ1-2; TRBD1 agrees at 7 bases. Trimming at V came to 2 bases and at J to 5 bases, leaving 5 bases not matched to a gene. Germline V gene data show CDR1 as MDHEN and CDR2 as SYDVKM. CDR3 length equals 14 residues.

This sequence joins TRBV27 and TRBJ2-7; 9 bases agree with TRBD2. Trimming cost V 0 bases and J 6 bases; bases outside gene matches: 3. CDR1 and CDR2 from the germline V gene are MNHEY and SMNVEV (reference sequence). The CDR3 is 14 amino acids. The CDR3 here is CASSLSGLASEQYF. CDR3 nucleotide sequence: TGTGCCAGCAGTTTATCGGGACTAGCTTCCGAGCAGTACTTC.

The V gene is TRBV27, the J gene TRBJ2-2; TRBD1 agrees at 9 bases. V was clipped by 4 bases and J by 5 bases; unmatched bases: 5. The germline V gene encodes CDR1 MNHEY and CDR2 SMNVEV (reference sequence). This CDR3 contains 15 residues. As DNA, the CDR3 is TGTGCCAGCAGTTACCGACAGGGGGTAACCGGGGAGCTGTTTTTT. Its protein product is CASSYRQGVTGELFF.

The V and J genes are TRBV7-2 and TRBJ2-2, with D perhaps matching TRBD2 (7 bases). The CDR3 runs 15 residues. V dropped 1 base and J dropped 7 bases, with 13 bases sitting between them. Germline V gene lookup returns CDR1 SGHTA and CDR2 FQGNSA. CDR3 in amino acids: CASSLGGGRRGELFF. Here the CDR3 DNA reads TGTGCCAGCAGCTTAGGCGGGGGCCGCCGCGGGGAGCTGTTTTTT.

The chain is built from TRBV10-3 and TRBJ2-7; possible D gene TRBD1, 7 bases. This CDR3 is built from 16 residues. Germline CDR1 and CDR2: ENHRY and SYGVKD. V was trimmed by 0 bases and J by 2 bases, leaving 14 bases between them. In DNA, the CDR3 is TGTGCCATCAGTGAGTCAGGGCAGGGGGGCCCCTACGAGCAGTACTTC. Encoded protein: CAISESGQGGPYEQYF.

The rearrangement uses TRBV28 and TRBJ2-7, with D perhaps TRBD1 or TRBD2 (5 bases each). Germline V gives CDR1 MDHEN, CDR2 SYDVKM. With 3 bases removed from V and 7 bases from J, the gap between germline ends came to 7 bases. This CDR3 contains 11 residues. CDR3 region: CASSLRGEQYF. Written as DNA, the CDR3 is TGTGCCAGCAGTTTGAGGGGTGAGCAGTACTTC.